The next 16 T cell receptor beta chains were all read from a single sample in a study of OX40 agonist ivuxolimab in advanced cancers. This table comes from immunoSEQ multiplex PCR, and its TCRdb copy is limited to in-frame clones, with some not included. The table lists 50,000 to 65,000 clones, around nine tenths of them singletons, with around 0.99% in the top ten. The source material was CD4+ or CD8+ T cells sorted from blood, sampled in a trial of the OX40 agonist ivuxolimab. The receptors were gathered from an adult with an advanced solid tumor such as melanoma, head and neck, liver or kidney cancer.

The DNA of the CDR3 is TGTGCCAGCAGTTACGCGGGAGTGGGGGAAAACATTCAGTACTTC. Translating it yields CASSYAGVGENIQYF. V gene TRBV6-5 combines with J gene TRBJ2-4; 7 bases are shared with TRBD2. The V gene end was trimmed by 2 bases and the J gene end by 5 bases; junction bases not matched to a gene: 6. The CDR3 is made up of 15 amino acids. Germline-derived CDR1 and CDR2 are MNHEY and SVGAGI.

Only one count was recorded for this clone. The rearrangement joins TRBV5-1 to TRBJ1-5; TRBD1 agrees at 8 bases. The CDR3 sequence is 13 residues long. The V gene end was trimmed by 4 bases and the J gene end by 5 bases; junction bases not matched to a gene: 2. Per the germline V gene, CDR1 is SGHRS and CDR2 is YFSETQ. The CDR3 region has the DNA TGCGCCAGCAGCGCGGACAGGGATCAGCCCCAGCATTTT. It is translated as CASSADRDQPQHF. The full variable domain, in which reference TRBV5-1 and TRBJ1-5 provide the parts outside the CDR3, is KAGVTQTPRYLIKTRGQQVTLSCSPISGHRSVSWYQQTPGQGLQFLFEYFSETQRNKGNFPGRFSGRQFSNSRSEMNVSTLELGDSALYLCASSADRDQPQHFGDGTRLSIL.

This clone was observed a handful of times. This chain uses TRBV4-2 with TRBJ1-5; the D gene is possibly TRBD1 (6 bases). Germline V CDR1 and CDR2: LGHNA, YNFKEQ. V lost 0 bases, J lost 3 bases, and 12 bases lay in between. The CDR3 is 16 amino acids. The CDR3 DNA sequence: TGTGCCAGCAGCCAAGAGGCCTCAGGGGCCAATCAGCCCCAGCATTTT. It translates to CASSQEASGANQPQHF.

The rearrangement links TRBV6-6 to TRBJ1-2, with TRBD1 matching 8 bases. The CDR3 runs 14 residues. The germline gives CDR1 MNHNY, CDR2 SVGAGI (reference sequence). The V segment lost 6 bases and the J segment 7 bases; nucleotides outside the gene matches: 10. The CDR3 coding sequence is TGTGCCAGCAGGACTTTGACAGGGGTCAGTGGCTACACCTTC. This codes for CASRTLTGVSGYTF.

The chain couples TRBV28 to TRBJ1-2; TRBD1 aligns across 9 bases. V lost 5 bases, J lost 0 bases, and 16 bases stayed unmatched. The CDR3 covers 19 residues. Germline V gene lookup returns CDR1 MDHEN and CDR2 SYDVKM. The CDR3 nucleotides read TGTGCCAGCAGTGCGACCGCCCCGGGACAGGGCACAGCTAACTATGGCTACACCTTC. Translating it yields CASSATAPGQGTANYGYTF.

This clone has only a few counts. The chain joins TRBV28 to TRBJ2-3; 14 bases line up with TRBD2. V was pared by 5 bases and J by 4 bases, with 11 bases of the junction left unmatched. This CDR3 comprises 18 residues. The germline V gene encodes CDR1 MDHEN and CDR2 SYDVKM. The CDR3 DNA follows: TGTGCCAGCAGTCTAAACCCACGACTAGCGGGAGGGGCAGATACGCAGTATTTT. It specifies CASSLNPRLAGGADTQYF.

The chain is built from TRBV7-9 and TRBJ1-1; 9 bases map to TRBD1. This CDR3 has 15 residues. Per the germline V gene, CDR1 is SEHNR and CDR2 is FQNEAQ (reference sequence). V was clipped by 1 base and J by 3 bases; unmatched bases: 3. CDR3 in amino acids: CASSLGDRVDTEAFF. The DNA of the CDR3 is TGTGCCAGCAGCTTAGGGGACAGGGTCGACACTGAAGCTTTCTTT. The full variable domain, its missing parts supplied by reference TRBV7-9 and TRBJ1-1, is DTGVSQNPRHKITKRGQNVTFRCDPISEHNRLYWYRQTLGQGPEFLTYFQNEAQLEKSRLLSDRFSAERPKGSFSTLEIQRTEQGDSAMYLCASSLGDRVDTEAFFGQGTRLTVV.

This sequence joins TRBV19 and TRBJ1-5, with 7 nucleotides matching TRBD1. CDR1 and CDR2 from the germline V gene are LNHDA and SQIVND (reference sequence). The length of the CDR3 is 14 residues. Trimming at V came to 6 bases and at J to 6 bases, leaving 8 bases not matched to a gene. The CDR3 DNA sequence: TGTGCCAGTAGCCTTGACAGGGTGGGTCAGCCCCAGCATTTT. Protein product: CASSLDRVGQPQHF.

The J gene is TRBJ1-1, the V gene TRBV27, with TRBD1 matching over 8 bases. CDR1 and CDR2 (germline): MNHEY, SMNVEV (reference sequence). The CDR3 extends over 14 amino acids. J lost 4 bases, V lost 5 bases, and 6 bases had no gene match. In nucleotides, the CDR3 is TGTGCCAGCAGTCGGACAGGGCCAACCACTGAAGCTTTCTTT. It encodes CASSRTGPTTEAFF.

The chain has TRBV13 and TRBJ1-2; no clear D. The CDR3 runs 12 residues. The germline V gene has CDR1 PRHDT and CDR2 FYEKMQ (reference sequence). V was pared by 3 bases and J by 0 bases, with 2 bases between. CDR3 in amino acids: CASSLANYGYTF. CDR3 nucleotides: TGTGCCAGCAGCTTGGCTAACTATGGCTACACCTTC.

This rearrangement joins TRBV7-4 to TRBJ2-5; the match to TRBD1 covers 8 bases. CDR3 length: 14 residues. Unmatched junction bases numbered 8, after V lost 4 bases and J lost 7 bases. CDR1 and CDR2 (germline): SGHVT, SQSDAQ. CDR3 coding DNA: TGTGCCAGCAGCTCCCGGACAGGGCGAGGGACCCAGTACTTC. Amino acid sequence: CASSSRTGRGTQYF.

The J gene is TRBJ1-1, the V gene TRBV5-1, with D possibly being TRBD1 (6 bases). Germline V gene sequence: CDR1 SGHRS, CDR2 YFSETQ. Trimming removed 4 bases at V and 4 bases at J, with 14 bases between. The CDR3 loop spans 14 amino acids. CDR3: CASSTTGTTTEAFF. The CDR3 nucleotides read TGCGCCAGCAGCACAACTGGGACAACCACTGAAGCTTTCTTT.

This chain uses TRBV4-1 with TRBJ2-3; unclear D gene. This CDR3 comprises 12 residues. The germline V gene has CDR1 MGHRA and CDR2 YSYEKL. With 5 bases removed from V and 2 bases from J, the gap between germline ends came to 5 bases. The CDR3: CASSSFTDTQYF. Here the CDR3 DNA reads TGCGCCAGCAGCTCCTTCACAGATACGCAGTATTTT.

This sequence joins TRBV6-1 and TRBJ2-5; D call uncertain. CDR1 MNHNS and CDR2 SASEGT come from the germline V gene. This CDR3 region has 10 residues. Between the trimmed V and J ends, which lost 7 bases and 5 bases, there was a span of 5 bases. The CDR3 nucleotides are TGTGCCAGCATGGAGGAGACCCAGTACTTC. Translating gives CASMEETQYF.

V usage is TRBV6-5 and J usage is TRBJ1-2; a weak D match, TRBD1 (5 bases). Germline V gene sequence: CDR1 MNHEY, CDR2 SVGAGI. Trimming removed 6 bases from V and 5 bases from J, with 10 bases in between. The CDR3 spans 12 residues. The CDR3 is CASSQGTYGYTF. Written as DNA, the CDR3 is TGTGCCAGCAGCCAGGGAACTTATGGCTACACCTTC.

This chain links TRBV28 with TRBJ2-3; D not resolved. The CDR3 extends over 12 amino acids. V was shortened by 2 bases and J by 4 bases, with 4 bases between the two germline ends. CDR1 is MDHEN and CDR2 is SYDVKM in the germline V gene. The CDR3 region has the DNA TGTGCCAGCAGTTTACAAGCAGATACGCAGTATTTT. It translates to CASSLQADTQYF. Variable domain in full (rest from reference TRBV28 and TRBJ2-3): DVKVTQSSRYLVKRTGEKVFLECVQDMDHENMFWYRQDPGLGLRLIYFSYDVKMKEKGDIPEGYSVSREKKERFSLILESASTNQTSMYLCASSLQADTQYFGPGTRLTVL.